This TCR beta chain was documented in a study of persistence of HIV-infected CD4 T cells. The libraries were made with immunoSEQ version 4 in survey mode. Sequencing was performed with immunoSEQ multiplex PCR; in TCRdb, only in-frame clones are kept and a portion is missing. The sample comprises approximately 35,000 clones, about 81% of which are singletons, and roughly 0.97% rests with the top ten. V was trimmed by 2 bases and J by 1 base, leaving 14 bases between them. This CDR3 is 16 amino acids long. The germline CDR1 and CDR2 sequences are SGHVS and FNYEAQ. Study-level results: Proviral oligoclonality tracked with TCR oligoclonality within the same sorted cells. Compared with CD3/CD28-stimulated cells, CMV- and Gag-responding cells showed lower TCRbeta richness. Degenerate expanded CDR3beta sequences were enriched among CMV- and Gag-responding cells.

This clone turned up a few times. Its antigen is not known. Cells were stimulated with overlapping HIV-1 Gag 15-mer peptides. CD40L-negative CD69-negative CD45RO-high memory CD4+ T cells were sorted as populations depleted of antigen-responding cells. Sample: cultured CD4+ T cells from PBMCs, taken from a patient who received antiretroviral therapy. This TCR derives from an adult with HIV. The donor label of this sample is uncertain. The V gene is TRBV7-6, the J gene TRBJ1-2, with D possibly matching TRBD1 (6 bases). The CDR3 DNA is TGTGCCAGCAGCTTAAGGGGGGACGGGGGTAACTATGGCTACACCTTC. It codes for CASSLRGDGGNYGYTF.